This note documents a single TCR beta chain sequence. The data originate from a study of blood T cell repertoires in COVID-19. The wider study: Nucleic acid was either cDNA or gDNA, and it came from T cells, B-cell-depleted T cells, or PBMCs.

The CDR3 covers 15 residues. In the authors' workflow: The assay estimated nucleated cells by amplifying reference gene primers. The data were produced by immunoSEQ multiplex PCR, yet TCRdb's version contains in-frame clones alone and is incomplete. The V and J calls and the clone size are those of that table, but D and trimming were determined from the DNA. The sample consists of some 250,000 clones, about 90% of them appearing once. The genes are TRBV12-1 and TRBJ2-3; TRBD1, the D gene given by the table, was not confirmed from the DNA. TRBV12-1 is shown as a pseudogene. The sequence was collected from a woman in her twenties or thirties who had recovered from COVID-19. The sequencing sample was made of peripheral blood. CDR3 coding DNA: TGTGCCAGCAGCCAGCGGACAGGTCCCACAGATACGCAGTATTTT. Translated: CASSQRTGPTDTQYF.